The 30 T cell receptor beta chains below all came from one sample that was sequenced in a study of cytomegalovirus exposure and HLA in healthy donors. Assay: immunoSEQ multiplex PCR; the TCRdb copy retains only in-frame clones and omits some. Of fewer than 140,000 clones in the sample, about 87% were seen once. Material: PBMCs. Receptor source: a woman between 18 and 30 years old in good health and CMV-seropositive.

This chain joins TRBV6-6 and TRBJ2-5; 7 nucleotides line up with TRBD2. Trimming at V came to 8 bases and at J to 4 bases, leaving 10 bases not matched to a gene. CDR1 and CDR2 from the germline V gene are MNHNY and SVGAGI (reference sequence). The CDR3 is 14 residues long. The CDR3 region has the DNA TGTGCCAGCTCTTTGGGGGGGGGTGGAGAGACCCAGTACTTC. Translated, it gives CASSLGGGGETQYF.

This rearrangement joins TRBV19 to TRBJ1-5, with 8 bases matching TRBD1. Germline CDR1 and CDR2: LNHDA and SQIVND (reference sequence). Trimming took 10 bases from V and 6 from J; bases not matched to a gene: 8. The CDR3 loop spans 13 amino acids. CDR3 sequence (DNA): TGTGCCACCGAAGACAGGGGTGGTCAGCCCCAGCATTTT. It yields the protein CATEDRGGQPQHF.

The rearrangement joins TRBV2 to TRBJ2-7; tentatively, D is TRBD2 (7 bases). The germline gives CDR1 SNHLY, CDR2 FYNNEI. The CDR3 has 15 amino acids. Trimming pared 5 bases from V and 1 base from J, leaving 15 bases between. CDR3 bases: TGTGCCAGCAGTATTGGGGGGGGCCCTTCCTACGAGCAGTACTTC. Translation gives CASSIGGGPSYEQYF.

Of note for this clone: The identical CDR3 is also encoded by other nucleotide sequences in the sample. CDR3 DNA: TGTGCCAGCAGTGAAGTAGGCGGAAGCTCCTATAATTCACCCCTCCACTTT. Encoded protein: CASSEVGGSSYNSPLHF. This rearrangement joins TRBV6-1 to TRBJ1-6, with D unclear. The CDR3 length is 17 residues. Germline CDR1 reads MNHNS; CDR2 reads SASEGT. With 1 base removed from V and 0 bases from J, the gap between germline ends came to 10 bases.

This sequence joins TRBV19 and TRBJ2-5, with 10 bases that match TRBD1. Per germline, CDR1 LNHDA and CDR2 SQIVND (reference sequence). The CDR3 runs to 14 residues. J gave up 4 bases and V 8 bases, and 7 bases lay outside the gene matches. The CDR3 loop reads CASGGQGPLETQYF. The CDR3 DNA is TGTGCCAGTGGGGGACAGGGGCCTTTAGAGACCCAGTACTTC.

The CDR3 nucleotides read TGTGCCAGCAGTTTGAACCGGGGGGGGCGTATGTTTGGCTACACCTTC. This translates into CASSLNRGGRMFGYTF. The chain combines TRBV28 with TRBJ1-2; possible D gene TRBD1, 6 bases. CDR1 and CDR2 (germline): MDHEN, SYDVKM. The CDR3 totals 16 residues. V lost 3 bases and J 7 bases, leaving 21 bases between the germline ends.

This clone was observed once. The chain joins TRBV20-1 to TRBJ2-3; D not certain. From germline, CDR1 is DFQATT and CDR2 SNEGSKA (reference sequence). Trimming cost V 4 bases and J 7 bases, with 9 bases left between them. CDR3 length: 11 amino acids. The CDR3 bases are TGCAGTGCTATTCTGGGCCATACGCAGTATTTT. This sequence encodes CSAILGHTQYF.

The CDR3 region is CASSSGQGNQPQHF. The CDR3 nucleotides read TGTGCCAGCAGCTCAGGACAGGGAAATCAGCCCCAGCATTTT. The chain has TRBV6-5 and TRBJ1-5; 8 bases map to TRBD1. The CDR3 has 14 residues. Germline V lookup: CDR1 MNHEY, CDR2 SVGAGI. With V trimmed by 6 bases and J by 4 bases, 5 bases remained unmatched.

V gene TRBV5-4 combines with J gene TRBJ1-2; 8 bases align to TRBD1. The CDR3 runs 15 residues. With 3 bases clipped from V and 7 bases from J, the junction kept 11 bases outside the gene matches. Germline loops: CDR1 SGHNT, CDR2 YYREEE (reference sequence). The CDR3 spells CASSSGGTGGFGYTF. CDR3 nucleotides: TGTGCCAGCAGCTCGGGGGGAACAGGGGGTTTTGGCTACACCTTC.

This chain links TRBV28 with TRBJ1-2, with no clear D. CDR1 and CDR2 (germline): MDHEN, SYDVKM. The CDR3 consists of 12 residues. V lost 5 bases to trimming and J lost 7 bases, with 11 bases between them. The CDR3 protein is CASSVQTSGYTF. The CDR3 DNA reads TGTGCCAGCAGTGTGCAAACTTCTGGCTACACCTTC.

The chain joins TRBV19 to TRBJ1-2, with 11 bases lining up with TRBD1. V was pared by 6 bases and J by 5 bases, with 8 bases of the junction left unmatched. The CDR3 runs 15 residues. The germline V gene encodes CDR1 LNHDA and CDR2 SQIVND (reference sequence). DNA for the CDR3: TGTGCCAGTAGCCGGGGACAGGGGGAGCCTTATGGCTACACCTTC. Amino acids: CASSRGQGEPYGYTF.

This sequence joins TRBV6-1 and TRBJ2-1; D is possibly TRBD1 (5 bases). Per germline, CDR1 MNHNS and CDR2 SASEGT. The V end was cut by 7 bases, the J end by 7 bases, with 5 bases between. This CDR3 has 10 residues. The CDR3 region is CASTGNEQFF. The CDR3 region has the DNA TGTGCCAGCACAGGGAATGAGCAGTTCTTC.

This chain links TRBV7-9 with TRBJ2-7, with 7 bases identical to TRBD2. Germline V gives CDR1 SEHNR, CDR2 FQNEAQ (reference sequence). The CDR3 runs 13 residues. With V trimmed by 5 bases and J by 3 bases, 4 bases remained unmatched. The CDR3: CASSPIAGYEQYV. Here the CDR3 DNA reads TGTGCCAGCAGCCCCATAGCGGGCTACGAGCAGTACGTC.

The V call is TRBV27, the J call TRBJ1-1, with D tentatively TRBD1 (5 bases). This CDR3 contains 13 residues. V was pared by 6 bases and J by 8 bases, with 16 bases between. Per the germline V gene, CDR1 is MNHEY and CDR2 is SMNVEV (reference sequence). The CDR3 loop is CASSAKGRREAFF. CDR3 DNA: TGTGCCAGCAGCGCCAAGGGGCGGAGAGAAGCTTTCTTT.

The genes are TRBV10-2 and TRBJ2-3; TRBD2 matches at 10 bases. The length of the CDR3 is 14 residues. The germline V gene encodes CDR1 WSHSY and CDR2 SAAADI. After removal of 8 bases from V and 1 base from J, the junction contained 3 bases not matched to a gene. Here the CDR3 DNA reads TGCGCCAGCCGCCTAGCGGGGGGCACAGATACGCAGTATTTT. Protein: CASRLAGGTDTQYF.

This chain joins TRBV10-3 and TRBJ2-1; 14 bases line up with TRBD2. From germline, CDR1 is ENHRY and CDR2 SYGVKD. After removal of 4 bases from V and 0 bases from J, the junction contained 8 bases not matched to a gene. The CDR3 runs 19 residues. CDR3 sequence (DNA): TGTGCCATCAGTGGGACGACTAGCGGGGGGGTTAGCTCCTACAATGAGCAGTTCTTC. Protein: CAISGTTSGGVSSYNEQFF.

The chain couples TRBV28 to TRBJ2-1; maybe TRBD2 (6 bases). CDR3 length: 12 residues. V was shortened by 5 bases and J by 10 bases, with 12 bases between the two germline ends. Germline assignment: CDR1 MDHEN and CDR2 SYDVKM. CDR3 sequence (DNA): TGTGCCAGCAGTACCCGGGACTTAGAGCAGTTCTTC. Translation: CASSTRDLEQFF. Combining the CDR3 with reference TRBV28 and TRBJ2-1 gives the whole variable domain DVKVTQSSRYLVKRTGEKVFLECVQDMDHENMFWYRQDPGLGLRLIYFSYDVKMKEKGDIPEGYSVSREKKERFSLILESASTNQTSMYLCASSTRDLEQFFGPGTRLTVL.

The genes are TRBV7-8 and TRBJ1-1; 8 bases line up with TRBD1. The germline V gene encodes CDR1 SGHVS and CDR2 FQNEAQ. Trimming removed 3 bases from V and 5 bases from J; junction bases left unmatched: 8. The CDR3 loop spans 15 amino acids. CDR3 DNA: TGTGCCAGCAGCTTTTCTGGACAGGGAAGTACTGAAGCTTTCTTT. This translates into CASSFSGQGSTEAFF. The variable domain in full, with the rest retrieved from reference TRBV7-8 and TRBJ1-1, is GAGVSQSPRYKVAKRGQDVALRCDPISGHVSLFWYQQALGQGPEFLTYFQNEAQLDKSGLPSDRFFAERPEGSVSTLKIQRTQQEDSAVYLCASSFSGQGSTEAFFGQGTRLTVV.

This sequence joins TRBV5-6 and TRBJ2-1; TRBD2 agrees at 9 bases. CDR1 and CDR2 (germline): SGHDT, YYEEEE. V was clipped by 0 bases and J by 3 bases; unmatched bases: 1. The CDR3 is 15 amino acids. CDR3 in DNA: TGTGCCAGCAGCTTGGGGACTAGCGTCTACAATGAGCAGTTCTTC. It codes for CASSLGTSVYNEQFF.

The V call is TRBV29-1, the J call TRBJ2-5; 13 bases fit TRBD2. The CDR3 is made up of 17 amino acids. CDR1 and CDR2 from the germline V gene are SQVTM and ANQGSEA. V shed 6 bases, J shed 0 bases, and the junction held 10 bases outside the gene matches. CDR3 DNA: TGCAGCGTGGAACTAGCGGGGGGGACCCCGTACCAAGAGACCCAGTACTTC. Protein: CSVELAGGTPYQETQYF.

The rearrangement joins TRBV6-4 to TRBJ2-3, with TRBD2 matching 8 bases. V lost 2 bases, J lost 3 bases, and 4 bases stayed unmatched. Looked up from germline, CDR1 is MRHNA and CDR2 is SNTAGT. The CDR3 contains 15 residues. The DNA of the CDR3 is TGTGCCAGCAGTGACAAGTCGGGGGGGACAGATACGCAGTATTTT. It is translated as CASSDKSGGTDTQYF.

The chain carries TRBV6-5 and TRBJ2-5; perhaps TRBD2 as D (6 bases). CDR1 is MNHEY, CDR2 SVGAGI, per germline. The CDR3 runs to 14 residues. The ends were cut back, 4 bases at V and 4 bases at J, with 13 bases in the middle. In nucleotides, the CDR3 is TGTGCCAGCAGTTCCACCGGGGGTTCAGAGACCCAGTACTTC. Translation gives CASSSTGGSETQYF.

The chain carries TRBV2 and TRBJ2-7, with D possibly TRBD2 on 6 matching bases. Germline-derived CDR1 and CDR2 are SNHLY and FYNNEI. This CDR3 contains 14 residues. The ends were cut back, 4 bases at V and 0 bases at J, with 10 bases in the middle. CDR3 protein: CASSVRGTSYEQYF. The CDR3 DNA follows: TGTGCCAGCAGTGTCCGGGGGACCTCCTACGAGCAGTACTTC.

The chain combines TRBV6-4 with TRBJ1-6, with D possibly TRBD1 on 5 matching bases. V was cut by 6 bases and J by 8 bases, with 14 bases left in between. The germline V gene encodes CDR1 MRHNA and CDR2 SNTAGT. The CDR3 extends over 14 amino acids. The CDR3 bases are TGTGCCAGCAGGCCCGACAGTGAGGATTCACCCCTCCACTTT. Encoded protein: CASRPDSEDSPLHF.

The rearrangement joins TRBV28 to TRBJ1-4, with D hard to call. The CDR3 consists of 13 residues. V lost 7 bases to trimming and J lost 5 bases, with 11 bases between them. Germline CDR1 reads MDHEN; CDR2 reads SYDVKM. The DNA of the CDR3 is TGTGCCAGCATATCCGGGGAAAATGAAAAACTGTTTTTT. It yields the protein CASISGENEKLFF. Full variable domain (missing parts from reference TRBV28 and TRBJ1-4): DVKVTQSSRYLVKRTGEKVFLECVQDMDHENMFWYRQDPGLGLRLIYFSYDVKMKEKGDIPEGYSVSREKKERFSLILESASTNQTSMYLCASISGENEKLFFGSGTQLSVL.

This clone was seen once. This chain connects TRBV27 to TRBJ2-2; D remains ambiguous. V was clipped by 2 bases and J by 2 bases, with 6 bases between them. This CDR3 is built from 14 residues. Germline values: CDR1 MNHEY, CDR2 SMNVEV (reference sequence). DNA for the CDR3: TGTGCCAGCAGTTTAATGGCAAACACCGGGGAGCTGTTTTTT. It encodes CASSLMANTGELFF.

This clone showed up just once. This rearrangement joins TRBV27 to TRBJ2-7; 8 nucleotides agree with TRBD1. The V gene's germline CDR1 is MNHEY and CDR2 SMNVEV (reference sequence). This CDR3 region has 14 residues. V lost 6 bases and J lost 4; bases outside the gene matches: 8. CDR3 amino acids: CASRWTGTSYEQYV. In nucleotides, the CDR3 is TGTGCCAGCAGATGGACAGGGACCTCTTACGAGCAGTACGTC.

The chain uses TRBV5-1 and TRBJ1-4; 9 bases agree with TRBD1. CDR3 length: 18 residues. CDR1 is SGHRS and CDR2 is YFSETQ in the germline V gene. Trimming removed 3 bases from V and 0 bases from J; junction bases left unmatched: 9. The CDR3 loop reads CASSSVPGQGATNEKLFF. The DNA of the CDR3 is TGCGCCAGCAGCTCTGTCCCGGGACAGGGTGCAACTAATGAAAAACTGTTTTTT.

The rearrangement links TRBV19 to TRBJ2-2; a weak D match, TRBD2 (6 bases). CDR1 and CDR2 from the germline V gene are LNHDA and SQIVND (reference sequence). Trimming removed 2 bases from V and 6 bases from J, with 7 bases in between. The CDR3 spans 13 residues. DNA of the CDR3: TGTGCCAGTAGTATATGGGGGGCCGGGGAGCTGTTTTTT. Its protein product is CASSIWGAGELFF.

This clone was observed a single time. V gene TRBV18 combines with J gene TRBJ2-3; D is perhaps TRBD2 (7 bases). The CDR3 runs 16 residues. Trimming removed 3 bases at V and 3 bases at J, with 16 bases between. The V gene's germline CDR1 is KGHSH and CDR2 LQKENI. The CDR3 nucleotides are TGTGCCAGCTCACCCAGGCGGGGGCGGGAAACAGATACGCAGTATTTT. Protein: CASSPRRGRETDTQYF. Looking up the rest from reference TRBV18 and TRBJ2-3 gives the full variable domain: NAGVMQNPRHLVRRRGQEARLRCSPMKGHSHVYWYRQLPEEGLKFMVYLQKENIIDESGMPKERFSAEFPKEGPSILRIQQVVRGDSAAYFCASSPRRGRETDTQYFGPGTRLTVL.